Included here is one T cell receptor (beta chain) sequence, with context. Its antigen is unknown. The treatment denotes: roughly 11-day PBMC culture with coronavirus spike peptide pools or control peptides (ViraFEST assay). Antigen-specific T cells were expanded with peptide pools by ViraFEST, and TCRs were then sequenced. The source of the sample is a study of vaccination and CD4 T cells after COVID-19. Regarding the study as a whole: Convalescent patients displayed a median about 86% of reactive clones emerging only post-vaccination. Convalescent patients displayed spike mono-reactivity in 304 of 307 vaccine-specific clones.

CD4+ T cells that had been cultured provided DNA sequenced with the Oncomine TCR Beta short-read assay. TCRdb fed the PCR reads into MiXCR, producing one record per CDR3 protein. The table lists more than 14,000 distinct CDR3 sequences, 43% of them singletons. The CDR3 consists of 13 residues. Trimming removed 6 bases from V and 1 base from J, with 9 bases in between. CDR1 MRHNA and CDR2 SNTAGT come from the germline V gene. The V gene is TRBV6-4, the J gene TRBJ1-1, with D perhaps matching TRBD1 (6 bases). The sample consisted of CD4+ T cells from blood, cultured in vitro. The sequence was obtained from a human donor who had recovered from COVID-19. CDR3 amino acids: CASSGQPNTEAFF. The CDR3 DNA reads TGTGCCAGCAGCGGACAGCCGAACACTGAAGCTTTCTTT.